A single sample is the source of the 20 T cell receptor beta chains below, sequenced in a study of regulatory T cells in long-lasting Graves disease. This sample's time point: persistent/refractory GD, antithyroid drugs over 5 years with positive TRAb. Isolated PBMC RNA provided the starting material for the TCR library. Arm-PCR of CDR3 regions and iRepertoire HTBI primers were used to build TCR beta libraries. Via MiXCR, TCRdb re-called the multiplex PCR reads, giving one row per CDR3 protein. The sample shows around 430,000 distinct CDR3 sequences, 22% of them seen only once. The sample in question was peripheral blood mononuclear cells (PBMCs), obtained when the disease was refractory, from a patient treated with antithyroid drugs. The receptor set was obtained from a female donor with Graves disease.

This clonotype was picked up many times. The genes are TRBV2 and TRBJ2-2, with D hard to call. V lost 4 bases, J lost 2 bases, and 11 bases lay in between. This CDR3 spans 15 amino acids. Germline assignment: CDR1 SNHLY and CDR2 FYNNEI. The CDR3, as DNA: TGTGCCAGCAGTGCCACCGGACCAAACACCGGGGAGCTGTTTTTT. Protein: CASSATGPNTGELFF.

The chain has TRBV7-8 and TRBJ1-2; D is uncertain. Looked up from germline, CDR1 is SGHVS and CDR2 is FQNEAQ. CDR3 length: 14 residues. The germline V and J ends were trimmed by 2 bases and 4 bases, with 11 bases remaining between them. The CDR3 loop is CASSLSTGPYGYTF. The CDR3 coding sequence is TGTGCCAGCAGCTTAAGCACCGGCCCCTATGGCTACACCTTC.

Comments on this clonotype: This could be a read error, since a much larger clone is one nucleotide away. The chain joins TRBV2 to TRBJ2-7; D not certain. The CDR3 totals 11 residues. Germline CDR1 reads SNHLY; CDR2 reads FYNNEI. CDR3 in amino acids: CASIGEGERYF. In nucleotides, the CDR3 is TGTGCCAGCATTGGAGAAGGCGAGCGGTACTTC. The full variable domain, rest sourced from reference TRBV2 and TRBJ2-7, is EPEVTQTPSHQVTQMGQEVILRCVPISNHLYFYWYRQILGQKVEFLVSFYNNEISEKSEIFDDQFSVERPDGSNFTLKIRSTKLEDSAMYFCASIGEGERYFGPGTRLTVT.

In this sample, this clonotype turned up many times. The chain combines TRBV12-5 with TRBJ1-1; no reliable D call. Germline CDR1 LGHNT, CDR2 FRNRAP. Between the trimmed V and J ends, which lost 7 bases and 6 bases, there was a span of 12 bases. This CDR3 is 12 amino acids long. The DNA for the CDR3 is TGTGCTAGTGCCCAGAGTAGCGCTGAAGCTTTCTTT. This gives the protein CASAQSSAEAFF.

The CDR3 nucleotides are TGTGCCAGCAGTCGAGACCCCCAAATTGAGCCCCAGCATTTT. Encoded protein: CASSRDPQIEPQHF. The chain couples TRBV27 to TRBJ1-5, with D hard to call. The CDR3 covers 14 residues. Per the germline V gene, CDR1 is MNHEY and CDR2 is SMNVEV (reference sequence). Trimming cost V 5 bases and J 8 bases, with 16 bases left between them.

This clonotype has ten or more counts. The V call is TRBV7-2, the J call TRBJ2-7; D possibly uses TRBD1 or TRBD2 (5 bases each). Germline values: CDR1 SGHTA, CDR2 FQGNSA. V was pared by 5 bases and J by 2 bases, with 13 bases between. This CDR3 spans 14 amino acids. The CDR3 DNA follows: TGTGCCAGCAGCCAAACCGGGACCGCCTACGAGCAGTACTTC. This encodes CASSQTGTAYEQYF. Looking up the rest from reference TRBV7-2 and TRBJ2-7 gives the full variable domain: GAGVSQSPSNKVTEKGKDVELRCDPISGHTALYWYRQSLGQGLEFLIYFQGNSAPDKSGLPSDRFSAERTGGSVSTLTIQRTQQEDSAVYLCASSQTGTAYEQYFGPGTRLTVT.

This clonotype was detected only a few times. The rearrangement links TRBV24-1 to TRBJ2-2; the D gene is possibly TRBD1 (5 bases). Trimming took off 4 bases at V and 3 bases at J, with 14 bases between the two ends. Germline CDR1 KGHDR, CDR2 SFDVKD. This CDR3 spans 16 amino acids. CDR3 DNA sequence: TGTGCCACCAGTGACCATAGGGCAGGGCACACCGGGGAGCTGTTTTTT. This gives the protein CATSDHRAGHTGELFF.

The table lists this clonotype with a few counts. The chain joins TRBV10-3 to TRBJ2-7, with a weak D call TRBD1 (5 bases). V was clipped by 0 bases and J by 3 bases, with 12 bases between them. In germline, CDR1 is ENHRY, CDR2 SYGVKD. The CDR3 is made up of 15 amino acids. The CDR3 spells CAISESPGRVYEQYF. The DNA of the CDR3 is TGTGCCATCAGTGAGTCCCCAGGGCGAGTCTACGAGCAGTACTTC.

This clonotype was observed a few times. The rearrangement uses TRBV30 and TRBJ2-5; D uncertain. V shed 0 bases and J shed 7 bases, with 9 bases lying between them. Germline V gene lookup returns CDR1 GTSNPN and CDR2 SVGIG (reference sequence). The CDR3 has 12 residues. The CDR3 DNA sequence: TGTGCCTGGAGTGTACAAGAAGGGACCCAGTACTTC. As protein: CAWSVQEGTQYF. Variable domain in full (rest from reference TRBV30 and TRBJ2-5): SQTIHQWPATLVQPVGSPLSLECTVEGTSNPNLYWYRQAAGRGLQLLFYSVGIGQISSEVPQNLSASRPQDRQFILSSKKLLLSDSGFYLCAWSVQEGTQYFGPGTRLLVL.

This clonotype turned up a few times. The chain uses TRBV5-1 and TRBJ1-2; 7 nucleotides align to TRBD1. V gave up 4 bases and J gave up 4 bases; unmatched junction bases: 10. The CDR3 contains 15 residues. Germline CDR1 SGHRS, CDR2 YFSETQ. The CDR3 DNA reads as TGCGCCAGCAGCCCCGACAGGGTGAGGGCCTATGGCTACACCTTC. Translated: CASSPDRVRAYGYTF.

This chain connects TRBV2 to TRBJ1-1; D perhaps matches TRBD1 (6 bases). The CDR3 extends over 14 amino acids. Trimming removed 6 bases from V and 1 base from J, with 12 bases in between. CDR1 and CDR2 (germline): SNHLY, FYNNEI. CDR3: CASSNKGGNTEAFF. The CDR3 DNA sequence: TGTGCCAGCAGCAATAAGGGGGGGAACACTGAAGCTTTCTTT.

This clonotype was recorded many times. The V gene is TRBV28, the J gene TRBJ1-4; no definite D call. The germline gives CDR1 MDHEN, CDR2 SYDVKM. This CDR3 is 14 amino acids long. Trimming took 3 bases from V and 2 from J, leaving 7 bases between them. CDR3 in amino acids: CASSFSATNEKLFF. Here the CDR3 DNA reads TGTGCCAGCAGTTTTTCTGCGACTAATGAAAAACTGTTTTTT.

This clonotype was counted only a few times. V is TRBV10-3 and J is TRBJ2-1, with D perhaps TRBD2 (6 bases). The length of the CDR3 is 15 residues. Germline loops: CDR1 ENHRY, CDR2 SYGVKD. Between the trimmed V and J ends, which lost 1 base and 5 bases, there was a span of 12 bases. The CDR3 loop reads CAISEWGGGDNEQFF. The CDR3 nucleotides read TGTGCCATCAGTGAGTGGGGCGGCGGGGACAATGAGCAGTTCTTC.

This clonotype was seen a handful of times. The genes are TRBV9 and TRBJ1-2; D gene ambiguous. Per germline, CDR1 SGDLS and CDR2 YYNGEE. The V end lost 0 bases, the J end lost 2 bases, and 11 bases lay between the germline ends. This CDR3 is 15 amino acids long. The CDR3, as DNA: TGTGCCAGCAGCGTAGAGGGAGGCGCGAACTATGGCTACACCTTC. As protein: CASSVEGGANYGYTF.

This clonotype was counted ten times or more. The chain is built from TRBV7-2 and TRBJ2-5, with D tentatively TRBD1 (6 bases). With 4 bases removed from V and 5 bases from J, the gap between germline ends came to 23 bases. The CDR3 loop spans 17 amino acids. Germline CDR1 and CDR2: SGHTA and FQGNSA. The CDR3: CASSSRGVGQLWETQYF. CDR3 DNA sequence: TGTGCCAGCAGCTCCCGTGGAGTAGGACAGCTTTGGGAGACCCAGTACTTC.

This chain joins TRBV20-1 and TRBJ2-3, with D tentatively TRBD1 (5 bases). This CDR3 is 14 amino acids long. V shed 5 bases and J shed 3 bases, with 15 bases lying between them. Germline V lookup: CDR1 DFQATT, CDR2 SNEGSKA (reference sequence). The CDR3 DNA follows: TGCAGTGCTGGGGCTCCTGCTGGGACAGATACGCAGTATTTT. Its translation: CSAGAPAGTDTQYF.

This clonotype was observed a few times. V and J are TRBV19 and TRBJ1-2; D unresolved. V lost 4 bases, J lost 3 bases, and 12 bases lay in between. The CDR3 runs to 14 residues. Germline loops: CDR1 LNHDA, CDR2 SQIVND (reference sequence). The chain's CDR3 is CASSTPRGDYGYTF. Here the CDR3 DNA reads TGTGCCAGTAGTACCCCCCGCGGGGACTATGGCTACACCTTC.

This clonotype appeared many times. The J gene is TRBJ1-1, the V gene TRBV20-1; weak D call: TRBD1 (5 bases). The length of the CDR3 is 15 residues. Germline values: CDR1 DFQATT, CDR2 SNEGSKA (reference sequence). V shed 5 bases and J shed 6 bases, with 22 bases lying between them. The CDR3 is CSASGGTSTVAEAFF. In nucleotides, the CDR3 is TGCAGTGCTTCCGGGGGAACGTCGACCGTCGCTGAAGCTTTCTTT.

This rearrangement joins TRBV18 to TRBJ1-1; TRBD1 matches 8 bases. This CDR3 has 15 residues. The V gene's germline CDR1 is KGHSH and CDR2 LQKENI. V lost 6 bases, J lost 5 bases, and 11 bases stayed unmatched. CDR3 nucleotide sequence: TGTGCCAGCTCTTATCAGACAGGGGTGGAGACTGAAGCTTTCTTT. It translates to CASSYQTGVETEAFF.

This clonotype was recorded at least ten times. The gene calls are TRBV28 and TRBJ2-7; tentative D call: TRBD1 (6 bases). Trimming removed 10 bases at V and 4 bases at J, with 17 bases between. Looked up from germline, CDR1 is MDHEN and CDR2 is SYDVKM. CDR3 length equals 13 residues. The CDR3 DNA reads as TGTGCCACCCGGGACAAGGGGAAATACGAGCAGTACTTC. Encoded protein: CATRDKGKYEQYF.